Described below is a single T cell receptor beta chain sequence and its context. In the study's own analysis: Reference gene primer amplification in the assay estimated nucleated cell counts. Sequencing was performed with immunoSEQ multiplex PCR; in TCRdb, only in-frame clones are kept and a portion is missing. Clone size and V and J calls were adopted from that table, with D and trimming inferred from the DNA. The table shows 45,000 to 50,000 clones, with over 75% occurring only once. This entry is derived from a study of blood T cell repertoires in COVID-19. Study background: Researchers got acute and convalescent COVID-19 samples from the United States, Italy and Spain. T cells, B-cell-depleted T cells, or PBMCs supplied cDNA or gDNA.

The V gene's germline CDR1 is SGHNT and CDR2 YYREEE (reference sequence). The CDR3 sequence is 14 residues long. V dropped 0 bases and J dropped 9 bases, with 15 bases sitting between them. The sequenced sample was peripheral blood. The receptor's source is a man aged 50 or older with acute or convalescent COVID-19. The chain employs TRBV5-4 and TRBJ2-5; D is undetermined. The CDR3 DNA follows: TGTGCCAGCAGCTTGGTACCCGAACAAGGAGCCCAGTACTTC. Residues: CASSLVPEQGAQYF.